This TCR beta chain was recorded in a study of shared clonotypes between healthy human individuals. The genomic DNA of each subset was split evenly across several immunoSEQ plates. In the source study's methods: In the immunoSEQ data, sequences were junction-only and lacked quality scores, so filtering differed. Measured with immunoSEQ multiplex PCR; TCRdb has only the in-frame clones, and not every one. Clone size and the V and J calls come from that table; the DNA yielded D and trimming. Seen here are around 2,100,000 clones, approximately 94% observed once, and the top ten hold more than 0.9%. Cells designated naive CD8 were CD45RO-negative and were positively selected for CCR7, with terminally differentiated effector memory CD45RA+ cells excluded. Concerning this clone: Its cognate antigen is unknown.

Germline assignment: CDR1 MGHRA and CDR2 YSYEKL. Trimming at V came to 1 base and at J to 9 bases, leaving 9 bases not matched to a gene. This CDR3 has 16 residues. Study-level points and caveats: Generation of non-shared clonotypes was less probable than generation of clonotypes shared by all four donors.

V and J are TRBV4-1 and TRBJ2-1; 10 bases are a match to TRBD2. The sequence was collected from a man aged 18 to 29 in good health. The sequenced sample was naive CD8+ T cells sorted from blood. The CDR3 region has the DNA TGCGCCAGCAGCCAAGTTCGACTAGCGGGTGAGAGTGAGCAGTTCTTC. The encoded protein is CASSQVRLAGESEQFF.